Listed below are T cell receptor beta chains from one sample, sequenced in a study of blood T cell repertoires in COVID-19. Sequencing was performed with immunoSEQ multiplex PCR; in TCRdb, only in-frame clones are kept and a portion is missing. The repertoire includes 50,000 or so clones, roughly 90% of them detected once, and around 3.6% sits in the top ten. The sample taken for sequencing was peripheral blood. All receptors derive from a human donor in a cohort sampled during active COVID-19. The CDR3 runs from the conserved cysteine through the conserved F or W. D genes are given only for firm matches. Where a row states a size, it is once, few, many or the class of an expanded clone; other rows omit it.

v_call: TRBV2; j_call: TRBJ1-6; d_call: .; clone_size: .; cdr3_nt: TGTGCCAGCAGTGATTTGACAGGAGTAGGTTCACCCCTCCACTTT; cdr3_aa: CASSDLTGVGSPLHF
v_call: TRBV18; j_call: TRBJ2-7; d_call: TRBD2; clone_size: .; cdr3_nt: TGTGCCAGCTCACCGAAACTAGCGGACCCCCCCGAGCAGTACTTC; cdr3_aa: CASSPKLADPPEQYF
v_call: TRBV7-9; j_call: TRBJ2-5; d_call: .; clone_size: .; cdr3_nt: TGTGCCAGCAGCTTAGAAGCATCTCAAGAGACCCAGTACTTC; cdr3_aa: CASSLEASQETQYF
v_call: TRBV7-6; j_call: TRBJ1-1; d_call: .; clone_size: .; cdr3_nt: TGTGCCAGCAGCTTAGTACAGGCACTCACTGAAGCTTTCTTT; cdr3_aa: CASSLVQALTEAFF
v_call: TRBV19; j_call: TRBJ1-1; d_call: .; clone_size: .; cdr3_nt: TGTGCCATACAGGGAGCCATGAACACTGAAGCTTTCTTT; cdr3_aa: CAIQGAMNTEAFF
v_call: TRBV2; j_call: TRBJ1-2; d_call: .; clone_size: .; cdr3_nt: TGTGCCAGCAGTGAAAACAGGAACTATGGCTACACCTTC; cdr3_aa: CASSENRNYGYTF
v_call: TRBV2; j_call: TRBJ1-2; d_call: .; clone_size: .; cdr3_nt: TGTGCCAGCAGGGGGGGTCGCAGTACGAACTCTGGCTACACCTTC; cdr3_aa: CASRGGRSTNSGYTF
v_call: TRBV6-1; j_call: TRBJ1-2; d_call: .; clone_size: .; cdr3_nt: TGTGCCAGCAGTGAAGACGAGGGAAGCGGCTATGGCTACACCTTC; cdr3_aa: CASSEDEGSGYGYTF
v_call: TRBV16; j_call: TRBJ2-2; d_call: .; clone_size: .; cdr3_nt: TGTGCCAGCAGCCAATCAGGGGCTGGGGAGCTGTTTTTT; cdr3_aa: CASSQSGAGELFF
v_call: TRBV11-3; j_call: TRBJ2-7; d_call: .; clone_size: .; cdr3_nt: TGTGCCAGCAGCTTAGGTACTAGAAAGTCCTACGAGCAGTACTTC; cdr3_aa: CASSLGTRKSYEQYF
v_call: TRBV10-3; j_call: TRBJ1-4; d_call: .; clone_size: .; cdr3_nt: TGTGCCACCAGAAAGAGAACAACTAATGAAAAACTGTTTTTT; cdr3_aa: CATRKRTTNEKLFF
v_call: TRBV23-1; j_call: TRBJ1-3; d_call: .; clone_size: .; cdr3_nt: TGCGCCAGCAGTCAATCGAGCTCTGGAAACACCATATATTTT; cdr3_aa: CASSQSSSGNTIYF
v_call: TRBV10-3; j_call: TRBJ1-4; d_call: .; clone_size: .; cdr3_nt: TGTGCCATCAGTGAGGGCCCGGGCCCCGGGGGACTGTTTTTT; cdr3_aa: CAISEGPGPGGLFF
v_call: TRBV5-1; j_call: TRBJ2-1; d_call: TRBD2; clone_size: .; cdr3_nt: TGCGCCAGCAGCTTGTCCCAAGCGGGACGAAGTGAGTTCTTC; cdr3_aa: CASSLSQAGRSEFF
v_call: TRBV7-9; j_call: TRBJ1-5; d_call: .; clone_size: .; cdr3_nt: TGTGCCAGCAGCCCCCCGCAGGGTGAACAGCCCCAGCATTTT; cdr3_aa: CASSPPQGEQPQHF
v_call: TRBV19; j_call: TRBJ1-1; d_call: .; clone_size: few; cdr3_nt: TGTGCCAGTAGGCGGGCAGTCCGGGCTTTCTTT; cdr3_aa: CASRRAVRAFF
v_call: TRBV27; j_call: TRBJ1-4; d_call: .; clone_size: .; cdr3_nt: TGTGCCAGCAGGAAAAATACAGGGTCCAATGAAAAACTGTTTTTT; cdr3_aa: CASRKNTGSNEKLFF
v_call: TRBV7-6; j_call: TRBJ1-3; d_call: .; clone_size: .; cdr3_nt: TGTGCCAGCAGCCCTTCACGTCGGGCAGGGTTTGGAAACACCATATATTTT; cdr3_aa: CASSPSRRAGFGNTIYF
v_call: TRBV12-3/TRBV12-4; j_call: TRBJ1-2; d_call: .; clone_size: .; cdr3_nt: TGTGCCAGCAGTAAGACAGTCTTTTCTGGCTACACCTTC; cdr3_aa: CASSKTVFSGYTF
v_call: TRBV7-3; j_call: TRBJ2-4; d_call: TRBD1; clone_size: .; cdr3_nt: TGTGCCAGCAGCTTAGACAGGGATGGTGGAAACATTCAGTACTTC; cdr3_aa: CASSLDRDGGNIQYF
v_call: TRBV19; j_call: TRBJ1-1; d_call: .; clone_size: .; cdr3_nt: TGTGCCAGTAGTATGGCAGGGCGGAGTGTCTTCTTT; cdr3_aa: CASSMAGRSVFF
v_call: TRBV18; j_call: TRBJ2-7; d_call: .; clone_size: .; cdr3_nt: TGTGCCAGCTCACGTCTGCCAGGGCCCTACGAGCAGTACTTC; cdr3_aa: CASSRLPGPYEQYF
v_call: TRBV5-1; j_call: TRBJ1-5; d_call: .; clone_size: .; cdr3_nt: TGCGCCAGCAGCTTGTCTTGGGGCCAGCCCCAGCATTTT; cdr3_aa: CASSLSWGQPQHF
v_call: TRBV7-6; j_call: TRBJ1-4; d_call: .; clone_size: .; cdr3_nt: TGTGCCAGCAGCTCTCATCTCGGACGGGGTGGCGAAAAACTGTTTTTT; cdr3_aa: CASSSHLGRGGEKLFF
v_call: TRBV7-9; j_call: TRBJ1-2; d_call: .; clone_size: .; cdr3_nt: TGTGCCAGCAGCTTAACAGTATCCTCCTATGGCTACACCTTC; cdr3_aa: CASSLTVSSYGYTF
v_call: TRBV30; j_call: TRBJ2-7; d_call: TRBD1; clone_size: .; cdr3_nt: TGTGCCTGGAGCCGGACAGGGGACACCTACGAGCAGTACTTC; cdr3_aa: CAWSRTGDTYEQYF
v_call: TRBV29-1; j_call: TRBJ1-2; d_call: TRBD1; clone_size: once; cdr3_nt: TGCAGCGTTGATGGGACAGGAAACTATGGCTACACCTTC; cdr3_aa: CSVDGTGNYGYTF
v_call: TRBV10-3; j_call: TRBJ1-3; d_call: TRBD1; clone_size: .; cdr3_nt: TGTGCCATCCTCGGACAGGGGGGAAACACCATATATTTT; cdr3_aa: CAILGQGGNTIYF
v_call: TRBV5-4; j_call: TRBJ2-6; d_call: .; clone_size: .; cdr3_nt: TGTGCCAGCAGCCCTTATAGCTCTGGGGCCAACGTCCTGACTTTC; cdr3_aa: CASSPYSSGANVLTF
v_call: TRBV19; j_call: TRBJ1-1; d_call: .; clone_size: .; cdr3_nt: TGTGCCAGTAGTAAGGGGGGGACCACTGAAGCTTTCTTT; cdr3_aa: CASSKGGTTEAFF
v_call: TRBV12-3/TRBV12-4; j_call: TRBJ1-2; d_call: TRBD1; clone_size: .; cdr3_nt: TGTGCCAGCAGTTTCGACAGGGCGGGCTACACCTTC; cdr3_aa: CASSFDRAGYTF
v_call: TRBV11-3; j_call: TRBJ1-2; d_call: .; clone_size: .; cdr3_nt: TGTGCCAGCAGCTTAGCACAGTACTATGGCTACACCTTC; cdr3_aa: CASSLAQYYGYTF
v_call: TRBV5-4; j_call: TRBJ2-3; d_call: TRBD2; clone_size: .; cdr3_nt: TGTGCCAGCACCCCCCGGAGACTAGCGGGAGTTAGGGATACGCAGTATTTT; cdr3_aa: CASTPRRLAGVRDTQYF
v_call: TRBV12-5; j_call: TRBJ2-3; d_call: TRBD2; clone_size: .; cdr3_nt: TGTGCTAGTGGTTATCGGCTAGCGGGAGCCACAGATACGCAGTATTTT; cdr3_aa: CASGYRLAGATDTQYF
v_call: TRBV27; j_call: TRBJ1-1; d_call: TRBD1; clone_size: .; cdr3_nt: TGTGCCAGCAGTAAACGAACGACAGGGGCCACTGAAGCTTTCTTT; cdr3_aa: CASSKRTTGATEAFF
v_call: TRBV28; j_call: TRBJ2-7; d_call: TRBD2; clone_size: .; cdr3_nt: TGTGCCAGCAGTCGAACAGGGACTAGGGAGGAGCAGTACTTC; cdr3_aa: CASSRTGTREEQYF
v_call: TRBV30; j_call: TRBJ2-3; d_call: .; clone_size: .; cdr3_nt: TGTGCCTGGACCACCGAGGAGCGGAACTCAGATACGCAGTATTTT; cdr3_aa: CAWTTEERNSDTQYF
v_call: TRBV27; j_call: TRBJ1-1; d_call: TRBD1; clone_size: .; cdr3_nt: TGTGCCAGCAGAACGACAGGGGGCGCCGCTGAAGCTTTCTTT; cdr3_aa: CASRTTGGAAEAFF
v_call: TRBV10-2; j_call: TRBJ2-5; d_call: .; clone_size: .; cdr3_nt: TGCGCCAGCAGTGAGGGGCGGGCGGGATTAAAGACCCAGTACTTC; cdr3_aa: CASSEGRAGLKTQYF
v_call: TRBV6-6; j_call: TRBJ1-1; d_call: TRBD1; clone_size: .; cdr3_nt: TGTGCCAGCAACAAACAGGGGGGTGAAGCTTTCTTT; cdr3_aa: CASNKQGGEAFF
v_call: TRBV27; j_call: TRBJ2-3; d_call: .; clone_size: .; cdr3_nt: TGTGCCAGCAGTTTCCGGGAAACAGATACGCAGTATTTT; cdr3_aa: CASSFRETDTQYF
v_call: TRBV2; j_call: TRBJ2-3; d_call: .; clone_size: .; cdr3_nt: TGTGCCAGCAAAAGGACAGAGAACACAGATACGCAGTATTTT; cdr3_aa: CASKRTENTDTQYF
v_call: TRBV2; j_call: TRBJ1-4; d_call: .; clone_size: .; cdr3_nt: TGTGCCAGCAGTGAAGGGGAGAATGAAAAACTGTTTTTT; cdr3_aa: CASSEGENEKLFF
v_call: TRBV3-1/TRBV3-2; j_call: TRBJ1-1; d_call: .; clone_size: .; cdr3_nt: TGTGCCAGCAGCCTACCCACCCGGGAAGGCACTGAAGCTTTCTTT; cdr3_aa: CASSLPTREGTEAFF
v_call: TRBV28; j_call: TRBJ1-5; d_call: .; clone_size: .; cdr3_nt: TGTGCCAGCAGTTTCCGGGACATGAGCAATCAGCCCCAGCATTTT; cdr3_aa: CASSFRDMSNQPQHF
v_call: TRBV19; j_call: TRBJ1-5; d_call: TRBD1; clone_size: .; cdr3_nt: TGTGCCAGTAGTTTGTTGACAGGGTTGTATGTTAGCAATCAGCCCCAGCATTTT; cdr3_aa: CASSLLTGLYVSNQPQHF
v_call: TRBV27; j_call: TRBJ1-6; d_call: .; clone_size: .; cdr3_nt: TGTGCCAGCAGTCCCCTCCCGTGGCAGAATTCACCCCTCCACTTT; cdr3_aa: CASSPLPWQNSPLHF
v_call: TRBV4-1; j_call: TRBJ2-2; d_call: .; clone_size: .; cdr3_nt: TGCGCCAGCAGCCAAGAAGTCGTAGGGGCCGGGGAGCTGTTTTTT; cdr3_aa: CASSQEVVGAGELFF
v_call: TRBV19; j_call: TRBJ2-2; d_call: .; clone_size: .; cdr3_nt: TGTGCCAGTAGTATAGTGACTAGTGTCACCGGGGAGCTGTTTTTT; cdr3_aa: CASSIVTSVTGELFF
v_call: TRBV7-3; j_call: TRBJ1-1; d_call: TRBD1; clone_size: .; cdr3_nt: TGTGCCAGCAGCTTGAGTGGGGACAGGGGGTTGAACACTGAAGCTTTCTTT; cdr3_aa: CASSLSGDRGLNTEAFF
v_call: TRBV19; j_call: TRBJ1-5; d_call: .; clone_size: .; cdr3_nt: TGTGCCAGTAGTATTGGGCCCAATAGAAACAATCAGCCCCAGCATTTT; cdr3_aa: CASSIGPNRNNQPQHF
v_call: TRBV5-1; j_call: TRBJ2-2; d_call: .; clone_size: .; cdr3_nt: TGCGCCAGCAGCTTGGGACCGGGCACCGGGGAGCTGTTTTTT; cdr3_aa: CASSLGPGTGELFF
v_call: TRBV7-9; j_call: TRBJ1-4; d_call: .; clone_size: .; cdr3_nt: TGTGCCAGCAGCCCCCCAGGGCTTGAAGAAAAACTGTTTTTT; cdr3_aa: CASSPPGLEEKLFF
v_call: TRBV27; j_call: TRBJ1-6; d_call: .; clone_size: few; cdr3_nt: TGTGCCAGCAGACTACGGACAGCTGGTGCACCCCTCCACTTT; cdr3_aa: CASRLRTAGAPLHF
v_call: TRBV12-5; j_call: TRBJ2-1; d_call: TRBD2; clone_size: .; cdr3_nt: TGTGCTAGTGGTGACCGACTAGCGAGAAGCAATGAGCAGTTCTTC; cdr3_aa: CASGDRLARSNEQFF
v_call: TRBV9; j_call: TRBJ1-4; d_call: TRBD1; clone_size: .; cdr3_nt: TGTGCCAGCAGCATGAGACAGGGATGGGATGAAAAACTGTTTTTT; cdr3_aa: CASSMRQGWDEKLFF
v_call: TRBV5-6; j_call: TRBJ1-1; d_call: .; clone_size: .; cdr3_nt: TGTGCCAGCAGCTTGGATGGGGGGAGGAACACTGAAGCTTTCTTT; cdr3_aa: CASSLDGGRNTEAFF
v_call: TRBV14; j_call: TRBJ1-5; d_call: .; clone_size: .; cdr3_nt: TGTGCCAGCAGCCCCGGGGGAAGGGGCAATCAGCCCCAGCATTTT; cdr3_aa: CASSPGGRGNQPQHF
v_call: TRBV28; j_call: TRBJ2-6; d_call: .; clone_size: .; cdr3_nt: TGTGCCAGCAGGGAGGGTACCGGGGCCAACGTCCTGACTTTC; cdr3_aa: CASREGTGANVLTF